These 22 T cell receptor beta chains were sequenced from one sample in a study of blood T cell repertoires in COVID-19 (dated by TCRdb to 2018 to 2021). Libraries were made using the immunoSEQ multiplex PCR assay. TCRdb's version of the immuneACCESS table is confined to in-frame rearrangements and falls short of the full clone set. An unresolved V gene accounts for under half of the shortfall where checked; the remainder is of unknown origin. This sample comprises more than 300,000 clones, almost 90% of them detected only once. The top ten clonotypes cover around 0.93% of the sample. Sequencing was carried out using peripheral blood. Receptors were obtained from a woman aged 40 to 50 with COVID-19, enrolled during active disease.

CDR3 in amino acids: CASSLASRIYGYTF. CDR3 sequence (DNA): TGTGCCAGCAGCTTGGCCTCGAGGATTTATGGCTACACCTTC. The V call is TRBV5-4, the J call TRBJ1-2, with no clear D. The CDR3 length is 14 residues. V lost 0 bases to trimming and J lost 5 bases, with 11 bases between them. Germline V lookup: CDR1 SGHNT, CDR2 YYREEE (reference sequence).

This clone appeared once. The genes are TRBV9 and TRBJ2-3, with D possibly being TRBD2 (5 bases). Trimming stripped 3 bases from V and 2 bases from J, with 10 bases between. The CDR3 is made up of 14 amino acids. CDR1 SGDLS and CDR2 YYNGEE come from the germline V gene. The CDR3 loop reads CASSAWTYTDTQYF. The CDR3 nucleotides read TGTGCCAGCAGCGCCTGGACTTACACAGATACGCAGTATTTT.

V usage is TRBV5-4 and J usage is TRBJ2-5; 9 nucleotides align to TRBD1. Germline V gene lookup returns CDR1 SGHNT and CDR2 YYREEE (reference sequence). Trimming at V came to 6 bases and at J to 3 bases, leaving 3 bases not matched to a gene. This CDR3 comprises 13 residues. The CDR3 DNA reads TGTGCCAGCACCTGGACAGGGGAAGAGACCCAGTACTTC. Its translation is CASTWTGEETQYF.

This clone appeared a single time. The CDR3 region has the DNA TGTGCCAGCAGCGGAAGCGGGGGCGATACGCAGTATTTT. Protein: CASSGSGGDTQYF. This chain links TRBV5-4 with TRBJ2-3; TRBD2 agrees at 8 bases. The ends lost 4 bases at V and 6 bases at J; junction bases unmatched: 4. This CDR3 has 13 residues. Germline assignment: CDR1 SGHNT and CDR2 YYREEE (reference sequence).

The rearrangement uses TRBV29-1 and TRBJ2-7; 9 bases line up with TRBD2. V dropped 4 bases and J dropped 4; count of bases not matched to a gene: 8. Germline V gives CDR1 SQVTM, CDR2 ANQGSEA. The CDR3 totals 14 residues. The CDR3 spells CSVGGAGGPYEQYF. CDR3 coding DNA: TGCAGCGTTGGGGGAGCGGGGGGCCCGTACGAGCAGTACTTC.

This clone came up once. V is TRBV18 and J is TRBJ2-5; 12 bases agree with TRBD1. The CDR3 contains 18 residues. Trimming cost V 4 bases and J 5 bases; bases outside gene matches: 14. Germline V gives CDR1 KGHSH, CDR2 LQKENI. The CDR3 DNA is TGTGCCAGCTCACTAAGGCCGGGACAGGGGGCGATTCGGGAGACCCAGTACTTC. This gives the protein CASSLRPGQGAIRETQYF.

The chain links TRBV27 to TRBJ2-3; the D gene is possibly TRBD2 (5 bases). The V end was cut by 2 bases, the J end by 10 bases, with 13 bases between. The CDR3 has 13 amino acids. Germline CDR1 reads MNHEY; CDR2 reads SMNVEV (reference sequence). In DNA, the CDR3 is TGTGCCAGCAGTTTAGCCTCACTAGGTCCGCAGTATTTT. It codes for CASSLASLGPQYF.

The chain carries TRBV9 and TRBJ1-4; D is unresolved. Trimming cost V 3 bases and J 8 bases, with 14 bases left between them. CDR3 length equals 14 residues. Germline V gives CDR1 SGDLS, CDR2 YYNGEE. CDR3 sequence (DNA): TGTGCCAGCAGCGGAACGGGAGCGGGCGAAAAACTGTTTTTT. Translation: CASSGTGAGEKLFF.

About this clone: This specimen includes other DNA sequences encoding the same CDR3. The genes are TRBV6-5 and TRBJ1-2; TRBD1 is a possible D gene (5 bases). The CDR3 consists of 14 residues. Deletions cut 0 bases from V and 4 bases from J, with 9 bases between. Germline lookup yields CDR1 MNHEY and CDR2 SVGAGI. CDR3 region: CASSYSDRIYGYTF. Here the CDR3 DNA reads TGTGCCAGCAGTTACTCTGACAGAATCTATGGCTACACCTTC.

This rearrangement joins TRBV7-2 to TRBJ2-7; possibly TRBD2 for D (6 bases). This CDR3 has 15 amino acids. The germline V and J ends were trimmed by 1 base and 3 bases, with 13 bases remaining between them. Germline CDR1 and CDR2: SGHTA and FQGNSA. The CDR3 here is CASSLVTGESYEQYF. The CDR3 coding sequence is TGTGCCAGCAGCTTAGTAACGGGAGAGAGCTACGAGCAGTACTTC.

This sequence joins TRBV10-3 and TRBJ1-1; 9 nucleotides agree with TRBD1. Germline CDR1 reads ENHRY; CDR2 reads SYGVKD. The CDR3 has 14 amino acids. J gave up 1 base and V 6 bases, and 3 bases lay outside the gene matches. CDR3: CAISPGQGNTEAFF. The CDR3 DNA reads TGTGCCATCAGCCCGGGACAGGGGAACACTGAAGCTTTCTTT.

The count of this clone is one. The CDR3, as DNA: TGTGCCAGCTTCCGGACAGGCTCTGGAAACACCATATATTTT. This sequence encodes CASFRTGSGNTIYF. The chain combines TRBV7-9 with TRBJ1-3, with 7 nucleotides matching TRBD1. Germline assignment: CDR1 SEHNR and CDR2 FQNEAQ (reference sequence). J lost 0 bases, V lost 8 bases, and 4 bases had no gene match. There are 14 residues in the CDR3.

V is TRBV4-1 and J is TRBJ2-7, with 9 bases lining up with TRBD1. V lost 4 bases, J lost 6 bases, and 10 bases stayed unmatched. Germline V gene data show CDR1 as MGHRA and CDR2 as YSYEKL. The CDR3 totals 15 residues. CDR3 sequence reads: CASSPRDRVPSEQYF. CDR3 DNA sequence: TGCGCCAGCAGCCCCAGGGACAGGGTTCCCAGCGAGCAGTACTTC.

Concerning this clone: At one of its ends the junction is not consistent with the germline gene, which may arise from a read error. In nucleotides, the CDR3 is TGTGCCTGGAGCTTCTCCTGGCAGGTTTTCTTC. Protein sequence: CAWSFSWQVFF. The rearrangement joins TRBV30 to TRBJ1-2; the D is unclear. Per the germline V gene, CDR1 is GTSNPN and CDR2 is SVGIG (reference sequence). CDR3 length equals 11 residues.

V and J are TRBV4-3 and TRBJ2-7; no firm D call. The CDR3 is 14 amino acids. Per the germline V gene, CDR1 is LGHNA and CDR2 is YSLEER. Trimming took 0 bases from V and 1 from J, leaving 7 bases between them. The CDR3 DNA sequence: TGCGCCAGCAGCCAAGAAAAGACTTCCTACGAGCAGTACTTC. This sequence encodes CASSQEKTSYEQYF.

The J gene is TRBJ1-2, the V gene TRBV29-1; D is undetermined. The V end was cut by 4 bases, the J end by 1 base, with 10 bases between. CDR1 and CDR2 (germline): SQVTM, ANQGSEA. This CDR3 is built from 13 residues. Here the CDR3 DNA reads TGCAGCGTTGTTCTGGGAGGTAACTATGGCTACACCTTC. It specifies CSVVLGGNYGYTF. The entire variable domain, with the rest obtained from reference TRBV29-1 and TRBJ1-2, is as follows: SAVISQKPSRDICQRGTSLTIQCQVDSQVTMMFWYRQQPGQSLTLIATANQGSEATYESGFVIDKFPISRPNLTFSTLTVSNMSPEDSSIYLCSVVLGGNYGYTFGSGTRLTVV.

V usage is TRBV7-9 and J usage is TRBJ1-5; D unclear. CDR3 length: 11 amino acids. Trimming left V 6 bases short and J 9 bases short, with 9 bases between. The germline V gene encodes CDR1 SEHNR and CDR2 FQNEAQ (reference sequence). The CDR3 spells CASRIPGPQHF. CDR3 DNA sequence: TGTGCCAGCAGAATCCCCGGGCCCCAGCATTTT.

The V call is TRBV11-3, the J call TRBJ2-1; 9 nucleotides agree with TRBD1. This CDR3 has 16 residues. V trimming: 5 bases; J trimming: 1 base; junction bases outside the gene matches: 6. CDR1 is SGHNT and CDR2 is YENEEA in the germline V gene. The CDR3 sequence is CASSPTGTGSYNEQFF. The CDR3 region has the DNA TGTGCCAGCAGCCCGACCGGGACAGGGTCCTACAATGAGCAGTTCTTC.

CDR3 bases: TGTGCCAGCAGTCCCAGGGTAGGGCTCTACGAGCAGTACTTC. Translating gives CASSPRVGLYEQYF. V and J are TRBV6-4 and TRBJ2-7; TRBD1 might be the D (5 bases). V lost 5 bases, J lost 3 bases, and 14 bases lay in between. The CDR3 has 14 amino acids. In germline, CDR1 is MRHNA, CDR2 SNTAGT.

The chain couples TRBV11-2 to TRBJ1-3, with D perhaps TRBD1 (6 bases). V lost 2 bases and J 0 bases, leaving 11 bases between the germline ends. The germline V gene encodes CDR1 SGHAT and CDR2 FQNNGV. This CDR3 comprises 16 residues. The CDR3 here is CASSLQQGSSGNTIYF. CDR3 coding DNA: TGTGCCAGCAGCTTACAGCAGGGGTCCTCTGGAAACACCATATATTTT.

This rearrangement joins TRBV5-1 to TRBJ2-5; TRBD2 is a possible D gene (6 bases). The CDR3 has 15 amino acids. Per germline, CDR1 SGHRS and CDR2 YFSETQ. The V end was cut by 2 bases, the J end by 3 bases, with 14 bases between. The CDR3 loop is CASSFPGGWEETQYF. The CDR3 nucleotides read TGCGCCAGCAGCTTCCCCGGGGGATGGGAAGAGACCCAGTACTTC.

The chain joins TRBV5-1 to TRBJ1-2; 7 positions match TRBD1. The germline V gene has CDR1 SGHRS and CDR2 YFSETQ. This CDR3 is 14 amino acids long. V was clipped by 4 bases and J by 7 bases; unmatched bases: 10. This CDR3 reads CASSTDQGDGGYTF. The CDR3 coding sequence is TGCGCCAGCAGCACCGACCAGGGGGACGGTGGCTACACCTTC.